This TCR beta chain was documented in a study of CD8+CD57+ T cells in acquired aplastic anemia. Study context: When averaged, DNA from sorted CD4+ and CD8+ cells came to around 3 ug. Healthy donors gave about 9.8 million reads on average for CD4+ cells.

This clonotype was seen repeatedly, ten times or more. Its matching antigen is unknown. Study-wide results and caveats: Comparison of patients with controls identified roughly 27 shared CD8+ CDR3 sequences. No significant difference in CD8+ Simpson's diversity was found between patients and controls.

TCR beta VDJ and CDR3 were profiled, and genomic DNA was the template. TCRdb ran MiXCR on the reads and lists one entry per CDR3 protein. The repertoire includes under 200,000 distinct CDR3 sequences, 35% to 55% of them detected once, and approximately 1.1% sits in the top ten. The source material was sorted CD4+, CD8+, or CD8+CD57+ T cells (not recorded which) from PBMCs. The clonotype was recovered from a human donor in good health.

CDR3 nucleotides: TGTGCCAGCAGTTCAATAGACAGGGAGAACACTGAAGCTTTCTTT. Its protein product is CASSSIDRENTEAFF. The chain combines TRBV5-5 with TRBJ1-1; 7 nucleotides agree with TRBD1. With V trimmed by 5 bases and J by 1 base, 8 bases remained unmatched. The CDR3 has 15 residues. In germline, CDR1 is SGHKS, CDR2 YYEKEE (reference sequence).